The 30 T cell receptor beta chains below all came from one sample that was sequenced in a study of T cells in localized non-small cell lung cancer (dated by TCRdb to about 2020). Library prep was done by the immunoSEQ multiplex PCR assay. TCRdb took this table from immuneACCESS and kept in-frame rearrangements with V and J called. Such tables lack part of the clones; where checked against another copy, unresolved V genes explain under half of the gap, and the rest is unexplained. This sample holds roughly 20,000 clones; around 85% were observed only once. The ten largest clones add up to 2.4% of the sample. This specimen was peripheral blood, taken before any cancer treatment. Receptor source: a man between 40 and 70 years old with stage I lung adenocarcinoma.

This chain connects TRBV19 to TRBJ2-7; 9 bases match TRBD1. The V gene end was trimmed by 5 bases and the J gene end by 2 bases; junction bases not matched to a gene: 7. The CDR3 is made up of 15 amino acids. Germline V lookup: CDR1 LNHDA, CDR2 SQIVND (reference sequence). CDR3 sequence (DNA): TGTGCCAGTAGTCTAAGGACAGGGGAGACCTACGAGCAGTACTTC. As protein: CASSLRTGETYEQYF.

This clone was seen only a few times. The rearrangement links TRBV9 to TRBJ2-2, with TRBD2 identical over 8 bases. Germline lookup yields CDR1 SGDLS and CDR2 YYNGEE. The length of the CDR3 is 17 residues. The J segment lost 1 base and the V segment lost 0 bases, leaving 5 bases of the junction unmatched. Here the CDR3 reads CASSVVPGGQNTGELFF. CDR3 DNA: TGTGCCAGCAGCGTAGTCCCGGGGGGGCAGAACACCGGGGAGCTGTTTTTT.

This clone was recorded a few times. The chain uses TRBV9 and TRBJ2-7; 12 bases agree with TRBD1. The germline V gene has CDR1 SGDLS and CDR2 YYNGEE. This CDR3 has 15 residues. Losses at the gene ends were 4 bases for V and 5 bases for J; bases not matched to a gene: 7. In nucleotides, the CDR3 is TGTGCCAGCAGCCCCGGGACAGGGGGCGGACACGAGCAGTACTTC. It codes for CASSPGTGGGHEQYF.

This clone occurred once. The V call is TRBV23-1, the J call TRBJ1-4; D possibly corresponds to TRBD1 (5 bases). TRBV23-1 is assigned to the ORF class and has an uncertain function. CDR3 size: 14 residues. V lost 8 bases and J lost 3, with 13 bases in between. The CDR3 DNA reads as TGCGCCAGCGTACCGGGACGGCCTAATGAAAAACTGTTTTTT. Residues: CASVPGRPNEKLFF.

The chain is built from TRBV19 and TRBJ2-7, with 8 bases identical to TRBD1. Trimming cost V 8 bases and J 2 bases; bases outside gene matches: 8. Germline CDR1 and CDR2: LNHDA and SQIVND (reference sequence). This CDR3 contains 14 residues. Here the CDR3 reads CASSIGTGPYEQYF. CDR3 nucleotide sequence: TGTGCCAGTTCGATCGGGACAGGTCCCTACGAGCAGTACTTC.

This clone was seen only once. The chain carries TRBV5-1 and TRBJ2-5; 13 nucleotides agree with TRBD2. V lost 4 bases and J lost 3; bases outside the gene matches: 6. Germline CDR1 and CDR2: SGHRS and YFSETQ. The CDR3 contains 16 residues. The CDR3 DNA follows: TGCGCCAGCAGCCCCCGGACTAGCGGGAGTAAAGAGACCCAGTACTTC. This sequence encodes CASSPRTSGSKETQYF.

This sequence joins TRBV6-1 and TRBJ2-4, with 7 bases matching TRBD1. This CDR3 is built from 16 residues. The germline gives CDR1 MNHNS, CDR2 SASEGT. Germline trimming cut 4 bases from V and 0 bases from J; bases unmatched to any gene: 6. The CDR3 loop is CASSALGTVAKNIQYF. The DNA for the CDR3 is TGTGCCAGCAGTGCACTCGGGACAGTAGCCAAAAACATTCAGTACTTC.

V gene TRBV7-3 combines with J gene TRBJ2-3, with D perhaps matching TRBD1 or TRBD2 (5 bases each). The CDR3 covers 15 residues. The germline V gene has CDR1 SGHTA and CDR2 FQGTGA. Trimming left V 5 bases short and J 6 bases short, with 18 bases between. The CDR3 coding sequence is TGTGCCAGCAGCGACTATCAAACCGGGGCTGATACGCAGTATTTT. Translated, it gives CASSDYQTGADTQYF. Full variable domain (rest looked up from reference TRBV7-3 and TRBJ2-3): GAGVSQTPSNKVTEKGKYVELRCDPISGHTALYWYRQSLGQGPEFLIYFQGTGAADDSGLPNDRFFAVRPEGSVSTLKIQRTERGDSAVYLCASSDYQTGADTQYFGPGTRLTVL.

There are a few counts of this clone. This chain links TRBV5-6 with TRBJ1-3, with D possibly matching TRBD1 (5 bases). The V and J ends lost 6 bases and 0 bases respectively, with 13 bases between them. Germline-derived CDR1 and CDR2 are SGHDT and YYEEEE. This CDR3 comprises 15 residues. CDR3 nucleotides: TGTGCCAGCAAGGGGCAGGAAAACTCTGGAAACACCATATATTTT. The encoded protein is CASKGQENSGNTIYF.

In this sample, this clone turned up once. One junction end does not reproduce the germline sequence, and a read error may be involved. Other nucleotide sequences in the sample specify the same CDR3. This chain connects TRBV11-2 to TRBJ1-6, with unresolved D. The CDR3 sequence is 16 residues long. The germline gives CDR1 SGHAT, CDR2 FQNNGV. CDR3 nucleotide sequence: TGTGCCAGCAGCTTAAGCTCGGGCTCCTTTAATTCACCCCTCCACTTT. The encoded protein is CASSLSSGSFNSPLHF. Complete variable domain (other parts from reference TRBV11-2 and TRBJ1-6): EAGVAQSPRYKIIEKRQSVAFWCNPISGHATLYWYQQILGQGPKLLIQFQNNGVVDDSQLPKDRFSAERLKGVDSTLKIQPAKLEDSAVYLCASSLSSGSFNSPLHFGNGTRLTVT.

The chain recombines TRBV6-1 with TRBJ1-5, with 7 bases lining up with TRBD1. The CDR3 extends over 15 amino acids. V shed 3 bases, J shed 3 bases, and the junction held 5 bases outside the gene matches. Germline CDR1 is MNHNS and CDR2 is SASEGT. The CDR3 is CASSDWGQNNQPQHF. CDR3 bases: TGTGCCAGCAGTGATTGGGGACAGAACAATCAGCCCCAGCATTTT.

This clone has only one observation. V is TRBV5-8 and J is TRBJ2-1; D is possibly TRBD1 (7 bases). The germline gives CDR1 SGHTS, CDR2 YDEGEE. V was cut by 6 bases and J by 7 bases, with 17 bases left in between. This CDR3 is 14 amino acids long. The CDR3 coding sequence is TGTGCCAGCACCTTAGCGGCGACAGGGAATGAGCAGTTCTTC. Translating gives CASTLAATGNEQFF. The full variable domain, in which reference TRBV5-8 and TRBJ2-1 provide the parts outside the CDR3, is EAGVTQSPTHLIKTRGQQATLRCSPISGHTSVYWYQQALGLGLQFLLWYDEGEERNRGNFPPRFSGRQFPNYSSELNVNALELEDSALYLCASTLAATGNEQFFGPGTRLTVL.

The gene calls are TRBV5-4 and TRBJ2-3, with D hard to call. The CDR3 is 15 amino acids. Trimming shortened V by 4 bases and J by 2 bases, and 14 bases separated the two germline ends. Germline loops: CDR1 SGHNT, CDR2 YYREEE (reference sequence). CDR3 residues: CASSVRMGSTDTQYF. The CDR3 coding sequence is TGTGCCAGCAGCGTTCGGATGGGATCCACAGATACGCAGTATTTT.

The chain carries TRBV29-1 and TRBJ2-1; D ambiguous. The CDR3 covers 14 residues. The germline CDR1 and CDR2 sequences are SQVTM and ANQGSEA. V was shortened by 5 bases and J by 7 bases, with 18 bases between the two germline ends. CDR3 residues: CSVLFHFLGNEQFF. The CDR3 DNA reads TGCAGCGTTTTGTTCCATTTCCTCGGGAATGAGCAGTTCTTC.

The chain combines TRBV7-3 with TRBJ1-1; D unclear. V dropped 2 bases and J dropped 5 bases, with 15 bases sitting between them. The CDR3 is 15 amino acids. Germline loops: CDR1 SGHTA, CDR2 FQGTGA. CDR3 amino acids: CASSLGPTGTTEAFF. CDR3 DNA sequence: TGTGCCAGCAGCTTAGGGCCCACTGGAACAACTGAAGCTTTCTTT.

This clone was counted once. The chain couples TRBV5-6 to TRBJ1-1; tentative D call: TRBD1 (5 bases). V was cut by 5 bases and J by 1 base, with 12 bases left in between. CDR3 size: 14 residues. CDR1 is SGHDT, CDR2 YYEEEE, per germline. The CDR3 DNA is TGTGCCAGCAGTAGCTCTACAGGGAACACTGAAGCTTTCTTT. This encodes CASSSSTGNTEAFF.

The chain employs TRBV5-1 and TRBJ2-1; D possibly corresponds to TRBD1 (5 bases). Germline V lookup: CDR1 SGHRS, CDR2 YFSETQ. V lost 0 bases and J 7 bases, leaving 14 bases between the germline ends. CDR3 length: 15 residues. CDR3 nucleotides: TGCGCCAGCAGCTTGGACCGGGCAGGGTCGAATGAGCAGTTCTTC. Translating it yields CASSLDRAGSNEQFF.

V is TRBV11-3 and J is TRBJ2-5; no definite D call. The CDR3 length is 13 residues. Trimming pared 5 bases from V and 5 bases from J, leaving 12 bases between. Germline assignment: CDR1 SGHNT and CDR2 YENEEA. The CDR3 here is CASSPTPSETQYF. The CDR3 nucleotides are TGTGCCAGCAGCCCGACCCCCAGTGAGACCCAGTACTTC. The full variable domain, with the rest looked up from reference TRBV11-3 and TRBJ2-5, is EAGVVQSPRYKIIEKKQPVAFWCNPISGHNTLYWYLQNLGQGPELLIRYENEEAVDDSQLPKDRFSAERLKGVDSTLKIQPAELGDSAVYLCASSPTPSETQYFGPGTRLLVL.

The chain links TRBV6-5 to TRBJ1-4; D unresolved. The CDR3 consists of 15 residues. Trimming took off 5 bases at V and 8 bases at J, with 18 bases between the two ends. Looked up from germline, CDR1 is MNHEY and CDR2 is SVGAGI. The CDR3 loop reads CASSNWPPLREKLFF. CDR3 nucleotide sequence: TGTGCCAGCAGTAACTGGCCTCCCCTTCGGGAAAAACTGTTTTTT.

The V and J genes are TRBV5-5 and TRBJ1-6; 11 positions agree with TRBD1. CDR3 length: 15 amino acids. CDR1 and CDR2 (germline): SGHKS, YYEKEE (reference sequence). Trimming removed 4 bases from V and 10 bases from J; junction bases left unmatched: 7. The CDR3 DNA is TGTGCCAGCAGCCTAGGACAGGGGGCCCGGTCACCCCTCCACTTT. Translating it yields CASSLGQGARSPLHF.

The rearrangement uses TRBV6-6 and TRBJ2-1; D is possibly TRBD1 (6 bases). The CDR3 sequence is 14 residues long. Germline V CDR1 and CDR2: MNHNY, SVGAGI (reference sequence). V lost 0 bases to trimming and J lost 7 bases, with 10 bases between them. The chain's CDR3 is CASSYSTGTNEQFF. The CDR3 DNA follows: TGTGCCAGCAGTTACTCCACAGGGACGAATGAGCAGTTCTTC.

The chain has TRBV27 and TRBJ1-2, with 7 nucleotides matching TRBD1. With V trimmed by 5 bases and J by 0 bases, 3 bases remained unmatched. CDR1 is MNHEY and CDR2 is SMNVEV in the germline V gene (reference sequence). This CDR3 is built from 14 residues. The CDR3 nucleotides read TGTGCCAGCAGTGACAGGGACGCTAACTATGGCTACACCTTC. It encodes CASSDRDANYGYTF.

The chain joins TRBV7-9 to TRBJ1-2; 7 bases match TRBD1. Germline loops: CDR1 SEHNR, CDR2 FQNEAQ (reference sequence). After removal of 4 bases from V and 4 bases from J, the junction contained 9 bases not matched to a gene. This CDR3 spans 15 amino acids. The CDR3 protein is CASSSDPDRAYGYTF. For the CDR3, the DNA is TGTGCCAGCAGCTCCGATCCAGACAGGGCCTATGGCTACACCTTC.

The chain is built from TRBV25-1 and TRBJ2-3; 8 bases are a match to TRBD2. V trimming: 7 bases; J trimming: 5 bases; junction bases outside the gene matches: 8. Germline loops: CDR1 MGHDK, CDR2 SYGVNS. This CDR3 has 14 residues. The CDR3 nucleotides read TGTGCCAGCACTATTACTAGCGGTGGAGATACGCAGTATTTT. This gives the protein CASTITSGGDTQYF.

The CDR3 sequence is CASSLVAGGTYEQYF. In DNA form, the CDR3 reads TGCGCCAGCAGCCTTGTGGCGGGGGGGACCTACGAGCAGTACTTC. The gene calls are TRBV4-1 and TRBJ2-7; 9 bases align to TRBD2. CDR1 MGHRA and CDR2 YSYEKL come from the germline V gene. The CDR3 totals 15 residues. Germline trimming cut 4 bases from V and 2 bases from J; bases unmatched to any gene: 6.

The rearrangement uses TRBV15 and TRBJ1-2; TRBD1 aligns across 9 bases. V was clipped by 6 bases and J by 3 bases; unmatched bases: 14. Germline V gene sequence: CDR1 LNHNV, CDR2 YYDKDF (reference sequence). This CDR3 has 17 amino acids. The CDR3 bases are TGTGCCACCAGGTCGAGTGCACAGGGGGCCAGGTACTATGGCTACACCTTC. The encoded protein is CATRSSAQGARYYGYTF.

The chain uses TRBV2 and TRBJ1-2; D ambiguous. CDR1 is SNHLY and CDR2 is FYNNEI in the germline V gene. V shed 8 bases and J shed 2 bases, with 3 bases lying between them. The length of the CDR3 is 10 residues. The CDR3 protein is CASANYGYTF. The CDR3 region has the DNA TGTGCCAGCGCGAACTATGGCTACACCTTC.

The genes are TRBV7-3 and TRBJ2-5; D may correspond to TRBD1 or TRBD2 (5 bases each). The germline gives CDR1 SGHTA, CDR2 FQGTGA. The CDR3 runs to 14 residues. V lost 5 bases and J 3 bases, leaving 13 bases between the germline ends. The CDR3 is CASSTRGGEETQYF. In nucleotides, the CDR3 is TGTGCCAGCAGCACGAGGGGCGGAGAAGAGACCCAGTACTTC.

This clone was observed once. The chain couples TRBV2 to TRBJ2-2; TRBD1 matches 9 bases. V lost 6 bases to trimming and J lost 7 bases; unmatched junction nucleotides: 12. Germline V CDR1 and CDR2: SNHLY, FYNNEI. The CDR3 is 16 amino acids. The CDR3 nucleotides read TGTGCCAGCAGCGACACAGGGGGCGCCGCGGGCGGGGAGCTGTTTTTT. Its translation: CASSDTGGAAGGELFF.

The CDR3 is CASSQASYEQYF. For the CDR3, the DNA is TGTGCCAGCTCACAGGCGTCCTACGAGCAGTACTTC. J is TRBJ2-7 and V is TRBV2; D may be TRBD1 (5 bases). The V gene's germline CDR1 is SNHLY and CDR2 FYNNEI. This CDR3 is 12 amino acids long. Trimming left V 8 bases short and J 1 base short, with 9 bases between.